Included here is one T cell receptor beta chain sequence, with context. Its target is not known. The CDR3 sequence is 14 residues long. The V gene's germline CDR1 is MNHEY and CDR2 SMNVEV (reference sequence). The unsorted samples took tens of millions of PBMCs to get genomic DNA. The data were taken from a study of shared clonotypes between healthy human individuals. The overall study: Researchers drew samples from two women and three men aged 18 to 49.

Every subset's genomic DNA went evenly onto several immunoSEQ plates. The assay was immunoSEQ multiplex PCR, and TCRdb's table has in-frame clones only and misses some. Counted here are some 470,000 clones, roughly four fifths occurring once; the ten biggest clones make up approximately 12%. Notes on the study in general: Sequencing depth was expected to affect clonotype sharing among donors.

The source of this sequence is a woman in her forties in good health. Some clones in this sample may be carry-over from other donors' samples. The V call is TRBV27, the J call TRBJ2-1; D might be TRBD2 (7 bases). What was sequenced was PBMCs. The CDR3 reads CAVREVGARVEQFF. DNA for the CDR3: TGTGCGGTTCGGGAGGTGGGGGCTAGGGTTGAGCAGTTCTTC.